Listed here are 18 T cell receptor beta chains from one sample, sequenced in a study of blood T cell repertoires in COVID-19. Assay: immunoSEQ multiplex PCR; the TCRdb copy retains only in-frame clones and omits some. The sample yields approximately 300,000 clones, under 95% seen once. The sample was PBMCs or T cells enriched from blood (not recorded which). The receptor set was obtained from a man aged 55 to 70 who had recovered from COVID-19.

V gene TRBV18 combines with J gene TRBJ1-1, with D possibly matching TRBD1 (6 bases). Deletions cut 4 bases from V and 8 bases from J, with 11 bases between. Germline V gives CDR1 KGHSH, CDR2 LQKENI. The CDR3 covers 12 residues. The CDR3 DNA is TGTGCCAGCTCACTAGGGGGTCCCGAAGCTTTCTTT. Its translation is CASSLGGPEAFF.

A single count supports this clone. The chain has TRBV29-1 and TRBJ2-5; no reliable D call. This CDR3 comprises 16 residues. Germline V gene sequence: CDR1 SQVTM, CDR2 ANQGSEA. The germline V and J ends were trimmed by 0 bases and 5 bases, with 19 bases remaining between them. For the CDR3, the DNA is TGCAGCGTTGAAGATGTGCAGCGAATTTCCCTGGAGACCCAGTACTTC. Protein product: CSVEDVQRISLETQYF.

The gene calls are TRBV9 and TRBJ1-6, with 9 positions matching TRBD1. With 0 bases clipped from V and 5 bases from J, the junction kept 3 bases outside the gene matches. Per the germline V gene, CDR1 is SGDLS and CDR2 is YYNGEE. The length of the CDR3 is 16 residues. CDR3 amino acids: CASSVGQGEDNSPLHF. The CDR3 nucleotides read TGTGCCAGCAGCGTAGGACAGGGGGAAGATAATTCACCCCTCCACTTT. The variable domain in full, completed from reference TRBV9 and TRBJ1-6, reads DSGVTQTPKHLITATGQRVTLRCSPRSGDLSVYWYQQSLDQGLQFLIQYYNGEERAKGNILERFSAQQFPDLHSELNLSSLELGDSALYFCASSVGQGEDNSPLHFGNGTRLTVT.

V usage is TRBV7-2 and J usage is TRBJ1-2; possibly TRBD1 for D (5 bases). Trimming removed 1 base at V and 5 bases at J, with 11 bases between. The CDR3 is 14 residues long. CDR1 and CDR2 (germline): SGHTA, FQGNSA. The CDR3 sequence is CASSLVGGAYGYTF. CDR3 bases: TGTGCCAGCAGCTTAGTGGGAGGGGCTTATGGCTACACCTTC.

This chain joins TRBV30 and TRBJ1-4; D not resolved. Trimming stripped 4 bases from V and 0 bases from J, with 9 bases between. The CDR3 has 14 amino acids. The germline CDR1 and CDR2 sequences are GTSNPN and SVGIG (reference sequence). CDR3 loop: CAWNPRATNEKLFF. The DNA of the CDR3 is TGTGCCTGGAATCCCCGTGCAACTAATGAAAAACTGTTTTTT.

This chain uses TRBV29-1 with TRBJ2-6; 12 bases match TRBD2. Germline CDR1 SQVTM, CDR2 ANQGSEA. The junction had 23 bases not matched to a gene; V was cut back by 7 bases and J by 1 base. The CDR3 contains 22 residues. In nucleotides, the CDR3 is TGCAGCGCTTTACTTCTATTAGGGACTAGCGGGCCTCGGGCGTCTGGGGCCAACGTCCTGACTTTC. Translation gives CSALLLLGTSGPRASGANVLTF.

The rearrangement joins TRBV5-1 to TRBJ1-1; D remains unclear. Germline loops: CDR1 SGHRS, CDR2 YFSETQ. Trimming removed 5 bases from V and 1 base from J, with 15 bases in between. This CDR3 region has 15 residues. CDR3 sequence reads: CASSARTYSNTEAFF. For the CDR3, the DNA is TGCGCCAGCAGTGCACGCACCTACTCGAACACTGAAGCTTTCTTT.

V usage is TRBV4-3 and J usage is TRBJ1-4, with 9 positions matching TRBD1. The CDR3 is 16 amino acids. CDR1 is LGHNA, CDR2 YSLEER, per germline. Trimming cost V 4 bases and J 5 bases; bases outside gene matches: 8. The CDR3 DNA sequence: TGCGCCAGCAGCCGATCCTCGGGACAGGGAAATGAAAAACTGTTTTTT. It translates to CASSRSSGQGNEKLFF.

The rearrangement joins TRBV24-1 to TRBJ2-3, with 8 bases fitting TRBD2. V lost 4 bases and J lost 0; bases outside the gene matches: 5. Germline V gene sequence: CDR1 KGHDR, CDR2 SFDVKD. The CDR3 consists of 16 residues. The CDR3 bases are TGTGCCACCAGTGAGACGGGGGGGGCTAGCACAGATACGCAGTATTTT. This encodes CATSETGGASTDTQYF.

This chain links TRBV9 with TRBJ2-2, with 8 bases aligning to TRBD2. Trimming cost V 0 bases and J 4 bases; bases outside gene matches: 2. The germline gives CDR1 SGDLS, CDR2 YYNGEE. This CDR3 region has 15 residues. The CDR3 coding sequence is TGTGCCAGCAGCGTAGCCAGCGGGGGCACCGGGGAGCTGTTTTTT. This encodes CASSVASGGTGELFF.

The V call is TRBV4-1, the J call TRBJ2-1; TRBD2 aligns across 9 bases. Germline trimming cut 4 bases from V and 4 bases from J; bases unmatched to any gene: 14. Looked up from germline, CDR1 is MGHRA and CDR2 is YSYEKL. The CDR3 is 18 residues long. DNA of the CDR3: TGCGCCAGCAGCCGAGTAGCGAAGCGGGAGGTCGGGTACAATGAGCAGTTCTTC. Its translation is CASSRVAKREVGYNEQFF.

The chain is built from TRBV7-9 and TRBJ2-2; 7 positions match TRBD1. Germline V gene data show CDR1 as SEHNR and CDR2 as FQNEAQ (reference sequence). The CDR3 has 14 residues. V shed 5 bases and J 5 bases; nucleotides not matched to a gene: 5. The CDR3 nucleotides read TGTGCCAGCAGCCCAGCAGGGGGTACCGGGGAGCTGTTTTTT. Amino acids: CASSPAGGTGELFF.

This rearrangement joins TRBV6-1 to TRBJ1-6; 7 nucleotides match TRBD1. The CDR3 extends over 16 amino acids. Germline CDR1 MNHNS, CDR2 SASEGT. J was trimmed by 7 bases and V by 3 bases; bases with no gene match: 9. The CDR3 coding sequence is TGTGCCAGCAGTGATCAACCGACAGGGCTAAATTCACCCCTCCACTTT. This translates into CASSDQPTGLNSPLHF.

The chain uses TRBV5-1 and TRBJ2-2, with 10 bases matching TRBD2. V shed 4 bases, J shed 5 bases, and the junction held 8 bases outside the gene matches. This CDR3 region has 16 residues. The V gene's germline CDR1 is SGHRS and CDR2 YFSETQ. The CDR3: CASSLSGGRPTGELFF. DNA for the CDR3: TGCGCCAGCAGCCTTAGCGGGGGGCGCCCGACCGGGGAGCTGTTTTTT. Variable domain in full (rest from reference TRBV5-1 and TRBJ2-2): KAGVTQTPRYLIKTRGQQVTLSCSPISGHRSVSWYQQTPGQGLQFLFEYFSETQRNKGNFPGRFSGRQFSNSRSEMNVSTLELGDSALYLCASSLSGGRPTGELFFGEGSRLTVL.

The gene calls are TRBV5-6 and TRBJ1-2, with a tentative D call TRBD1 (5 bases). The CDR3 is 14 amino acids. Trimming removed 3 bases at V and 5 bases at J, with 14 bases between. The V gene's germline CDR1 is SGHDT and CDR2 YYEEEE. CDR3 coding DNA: TGTGCCAGCAGCTGGGGGGGTGGCAGTTATGGCTACACCTTC. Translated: CASSWGGGSYGYTF.

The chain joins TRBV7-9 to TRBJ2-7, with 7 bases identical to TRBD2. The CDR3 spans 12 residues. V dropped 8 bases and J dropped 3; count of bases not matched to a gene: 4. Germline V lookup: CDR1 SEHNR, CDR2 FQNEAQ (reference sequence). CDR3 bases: TGTGCCAGCGGGGGGGTGCACTACGAGCAGTACTTC. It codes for CASGGVHYEQYF.

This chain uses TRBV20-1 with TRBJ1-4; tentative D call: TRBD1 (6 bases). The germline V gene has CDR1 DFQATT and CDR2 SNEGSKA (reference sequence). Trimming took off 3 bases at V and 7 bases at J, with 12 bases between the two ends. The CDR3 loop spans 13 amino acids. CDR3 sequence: CSASAQGREKLFF. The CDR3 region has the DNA TGCAGTGCTAGTGCGCAGGGGCGTGAAAAACTGTTTTTT.

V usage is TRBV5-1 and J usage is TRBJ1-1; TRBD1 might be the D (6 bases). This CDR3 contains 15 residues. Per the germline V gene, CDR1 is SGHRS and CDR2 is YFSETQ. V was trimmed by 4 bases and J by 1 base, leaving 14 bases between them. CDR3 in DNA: TGCGCCAGCAGCCCCGGCCGAGGGGGGAACACTGAAGCTTTCTTT. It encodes CASSPGRGGNTEAFF.